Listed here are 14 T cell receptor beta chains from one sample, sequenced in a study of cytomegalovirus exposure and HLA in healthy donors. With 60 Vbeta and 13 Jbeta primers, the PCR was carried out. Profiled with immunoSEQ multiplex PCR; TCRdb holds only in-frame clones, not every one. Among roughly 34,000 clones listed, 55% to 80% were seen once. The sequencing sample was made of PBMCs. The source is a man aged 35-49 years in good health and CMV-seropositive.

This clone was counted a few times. CDR3 residues: CASSLVSTNEQFF. The CDR3 bases are TGTGCCAGCAGCTTGGTTAGCACCAATGAGCAGTTCTTC. This chain uses TRBV5-4 with TRBJ2-1; D is uncertain. Trimming removed 0 bases from V and 6 bases from J, with 7 bases in between. The CDR3 extends over 13 amino acids. Germline V gives CDR1 SGHNT, CDR2 YYREEE (reference sequence).

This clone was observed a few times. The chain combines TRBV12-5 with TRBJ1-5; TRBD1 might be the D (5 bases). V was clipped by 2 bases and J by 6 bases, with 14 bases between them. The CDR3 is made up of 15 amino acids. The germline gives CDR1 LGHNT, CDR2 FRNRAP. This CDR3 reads CASGLRQGQFQPQHF. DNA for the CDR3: TGTGCTAGTGGTTTGAGGCAGGGTCAGTTTCAGCCCCAGCATTTT. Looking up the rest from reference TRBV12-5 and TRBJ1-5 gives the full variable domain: DARVTQTPRHKVTEMGQEVTMRCQPILGHNTVFWYRQTMMQGLELLAYFRNRAPLDDSGMPKDRFSAEMPDATLATLKIQPSEPRDSAVYFCASGLRQGQFQPQHFGDGTRLSIL.

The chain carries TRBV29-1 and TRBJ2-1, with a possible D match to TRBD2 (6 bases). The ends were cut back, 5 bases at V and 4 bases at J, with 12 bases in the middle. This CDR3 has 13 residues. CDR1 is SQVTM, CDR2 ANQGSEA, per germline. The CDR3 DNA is TGCAGCGTTTTCGACGGGGGATACAATGAGCAGTTCTTC. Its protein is CSVFDGGYNEQFF.

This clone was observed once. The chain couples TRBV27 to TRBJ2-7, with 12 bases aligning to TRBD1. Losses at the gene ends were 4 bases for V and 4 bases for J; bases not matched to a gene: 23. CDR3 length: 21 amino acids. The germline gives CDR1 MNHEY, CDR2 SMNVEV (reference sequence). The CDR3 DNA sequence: TGTGCCAGCAGTTCCTCCCTGGGCGCGTCCCGGGACAGGGGGCGACTATACGAGCAGTACTTC. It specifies CASSSSLGASRDRGRLYEQYF.

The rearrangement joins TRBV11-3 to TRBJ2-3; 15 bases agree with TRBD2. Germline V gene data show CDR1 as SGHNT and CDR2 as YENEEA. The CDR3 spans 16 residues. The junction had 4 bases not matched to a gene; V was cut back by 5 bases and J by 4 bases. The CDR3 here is CASSQGLAGGSDTQYF. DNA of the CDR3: TGTGCCAGCAGCCAAGGACTAGCGGGGGGGTCAGATACGCAGTATTTT.

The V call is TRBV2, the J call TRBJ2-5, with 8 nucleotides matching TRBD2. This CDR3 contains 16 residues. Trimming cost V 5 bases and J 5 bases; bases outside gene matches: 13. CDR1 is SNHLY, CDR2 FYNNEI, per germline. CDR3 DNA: TGTGCCAGCAGTCACGGGGGGGCGGGGGCCGGGGAGACCCAGTACTTC. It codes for CASSHGGAGAGETQYF.

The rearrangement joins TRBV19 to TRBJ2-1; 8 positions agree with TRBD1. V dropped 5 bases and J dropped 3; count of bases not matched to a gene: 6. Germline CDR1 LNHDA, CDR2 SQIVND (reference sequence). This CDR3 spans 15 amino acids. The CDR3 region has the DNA TGTGCCAGTAGTCCCGGGACAGGCTTCTACAATGAGCAGTTCTTC. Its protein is CASSPGTGFYNEQFF.

The CDR3, as DNA: TGCGCCAGCAGCTTGGATACAGGGGATGAAAAACTGTTTTTT. It specifies CASSLDTGDEKLFF. V usage is TRBV5-1 and J usage is TRBJ1-4; TRBD1 agrees at 7 bases. CDR1 and CDR2 from the germline V gene are SGHRS and YFSETQ. With 0 bases clipped from V and 6 bases from J, the junction kept 2 bases outside the gene matches. The CDR3 extends over 14 amino acids.

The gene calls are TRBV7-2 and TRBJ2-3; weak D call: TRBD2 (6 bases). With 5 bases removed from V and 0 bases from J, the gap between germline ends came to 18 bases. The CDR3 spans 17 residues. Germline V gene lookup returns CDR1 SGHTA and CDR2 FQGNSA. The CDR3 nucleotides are TGTGCCAGCAGCCCCCGGCGACGGGGGTCTAGCACAGATACGCAGTATTTT. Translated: CASSPRRRGSSTDTQYF.

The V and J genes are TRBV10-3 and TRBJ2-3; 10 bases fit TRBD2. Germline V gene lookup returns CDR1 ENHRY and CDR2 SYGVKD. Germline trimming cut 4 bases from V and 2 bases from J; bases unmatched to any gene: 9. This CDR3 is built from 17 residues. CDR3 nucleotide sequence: TGTGCCATCAGTGGTAGCGGGGGGCGTTCGTTCACAGATACGCAGTATTTT. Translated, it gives CAISGSGGRSFTDTQYF.

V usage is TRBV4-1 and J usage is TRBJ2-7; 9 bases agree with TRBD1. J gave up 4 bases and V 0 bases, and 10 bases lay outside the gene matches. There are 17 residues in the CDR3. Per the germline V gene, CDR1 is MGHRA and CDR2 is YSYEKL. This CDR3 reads CASSQDSSRQGVYEQYF. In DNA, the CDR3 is TGCGCCAGCAGCCAAGATTCTTCCAGACAGGGGGTATACGAGCAGTACTTC.

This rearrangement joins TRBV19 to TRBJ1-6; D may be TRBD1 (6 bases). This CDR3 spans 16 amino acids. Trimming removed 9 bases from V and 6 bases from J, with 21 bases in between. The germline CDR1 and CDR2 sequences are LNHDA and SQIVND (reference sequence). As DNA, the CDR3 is TGTGCCAGCCGATCAAGGGGGGGCGGAACTAATTCACCCCTCCACTTT. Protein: CASRSRGGGTNSPLHF.

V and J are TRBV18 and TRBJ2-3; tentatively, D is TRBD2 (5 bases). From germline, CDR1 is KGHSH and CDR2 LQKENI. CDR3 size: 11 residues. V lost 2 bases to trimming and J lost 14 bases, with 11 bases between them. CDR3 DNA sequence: TGTGCCAGCTCACCAGACGGCCGGGGGTATTTT. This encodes CASSPDGRGYF. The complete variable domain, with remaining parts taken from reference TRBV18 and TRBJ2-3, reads NAGVMQNPRHLVRRRGQEARLRCSPMKGHSHVYWYRQLPEEGLKFMVYLQKENIIDESGMPKERFSAEFPKEGPSILRIQQVVRGDSAAYFCASSPDGRGYFGPGTRLTVL.

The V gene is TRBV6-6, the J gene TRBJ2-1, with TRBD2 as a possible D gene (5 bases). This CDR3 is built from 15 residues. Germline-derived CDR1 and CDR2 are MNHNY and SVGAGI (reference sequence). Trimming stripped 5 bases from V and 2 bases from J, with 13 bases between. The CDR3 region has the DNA TGTGCCAGCAGTCCCCGGGGTGGCCCCTACAATGAGCAGTTCTTC. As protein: CASSPRGGPYNEQFF.